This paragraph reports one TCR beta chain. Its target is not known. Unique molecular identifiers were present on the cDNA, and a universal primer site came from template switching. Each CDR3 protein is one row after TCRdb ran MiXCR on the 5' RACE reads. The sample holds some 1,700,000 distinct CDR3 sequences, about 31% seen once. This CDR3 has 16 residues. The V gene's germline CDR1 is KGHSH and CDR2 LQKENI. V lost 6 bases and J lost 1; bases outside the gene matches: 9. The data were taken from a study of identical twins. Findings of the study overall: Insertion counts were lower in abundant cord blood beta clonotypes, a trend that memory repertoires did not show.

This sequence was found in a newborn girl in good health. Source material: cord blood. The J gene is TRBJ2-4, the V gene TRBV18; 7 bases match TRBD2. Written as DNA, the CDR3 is TGTGCCAGCTCTCGCCAAGAGGGAGGGGCCAAAAACATTCAGTACTTC. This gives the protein CASSRQEGGAKNIQYF. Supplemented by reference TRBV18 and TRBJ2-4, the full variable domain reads NAGVMQNPRHLVRRRGQEARLRCSPMKGHSHVYWYRQLPEEGLKFMVYLQKENIIDESGMPKERFSAEFPKEGPSILRIQQVVRGDSAAYFCASSRQEGGAKNIQYFGAGTRLSVL.